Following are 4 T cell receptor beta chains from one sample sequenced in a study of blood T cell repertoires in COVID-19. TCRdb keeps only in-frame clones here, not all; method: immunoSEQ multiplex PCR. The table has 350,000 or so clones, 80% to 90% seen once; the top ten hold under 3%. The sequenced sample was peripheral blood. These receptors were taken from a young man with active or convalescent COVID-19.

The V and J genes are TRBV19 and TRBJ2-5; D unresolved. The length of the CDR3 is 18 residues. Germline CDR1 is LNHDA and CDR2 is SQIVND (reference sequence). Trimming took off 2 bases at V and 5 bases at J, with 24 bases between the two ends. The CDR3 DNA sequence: TGTGCCAGTAGTATAAAGCGCCACCCTTTCACGTCTGGGGAGACCCAGTACTTC. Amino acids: CASSIKRHPFTSGETQYF.

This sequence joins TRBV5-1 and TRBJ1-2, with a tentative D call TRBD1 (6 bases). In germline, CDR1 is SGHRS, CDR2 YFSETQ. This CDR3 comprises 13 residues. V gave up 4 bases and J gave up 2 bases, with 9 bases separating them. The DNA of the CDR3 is TGCGCCAGCAGCCAGGGACAAAACTATGGCTACACCTTC. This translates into CASSQGQNYGYTF.

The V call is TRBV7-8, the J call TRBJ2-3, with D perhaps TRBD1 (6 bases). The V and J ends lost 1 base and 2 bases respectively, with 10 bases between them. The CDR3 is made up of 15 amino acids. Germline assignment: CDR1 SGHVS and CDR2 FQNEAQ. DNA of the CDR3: TGTGCCAGCAGCTTAGACAGGGCAGACACAGATACGCAGTATTTT. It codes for CASSLDRADTDTQYF.

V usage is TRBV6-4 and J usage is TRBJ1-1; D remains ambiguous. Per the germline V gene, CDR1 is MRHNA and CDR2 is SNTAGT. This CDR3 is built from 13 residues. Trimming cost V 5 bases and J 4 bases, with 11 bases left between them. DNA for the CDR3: TGTGCCAGCAGTAGATCCCGAGGCACTGAAGCTTTCTTT. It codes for CASSRSRGTEAFF.